This entry lists 24 T cell receptor beta chains sequenced from one sample in a study of shared clonotypes between healthy human individuals. TCRdb keeps only in-frame clones here, not all; method: immunoSEQ multiplex PCR. The sample carries 2,500,000 or so clones, 80% to 95% recorded once. Sequenced sample: naive CD4+ T cells from PBMCs. The subset: CD45RA+ positively selected. Receptors were obtained from a young man in good health. Some clones in this sample may be carry-over from other donors' samples.

The V call is TRBV4-3, the J call TRBJ1-1; unclear D gene. The V end was cut by 2 bases, the J end by 1 base, with 8 bases between. The CDR3 spans 14 residues. Germline-derived CDR1 and CDR2 are LGHNA and YSLEER. The CDR3 here is CASSQQRKNTEAFF. As DNA, the CDR3 is TGCGCCAGCAGCCAACAGCGGAAGAACACTGAAGCTTTCTTT.

The gene calls are TRBV6-1 and TRBJ2-2, with D perhaps matching TRBD1 (5 bases). The CDR3 extends over 14 amino acids. The V end lost 3 bases, the J end lost 9 bases, and 14 bases lay between the germline ends. Germline assignment: CDR1 MNHNS and CDR2 SASEGT. The DNA of the CDR3 is TGTGCCAGCAGTGACCCTGTGGGGCGCCGGGAGCTGTTTTTT. Translated: CASSDPVGRRELFF.

The V gene is TRBV18, the J gene TRBJ2-5; 9 positions agree with TRBD2. V dropped 0 bases and J dropped 5; count of bases not matched to a gene: 10. Looked up from germline, CDR1 is KGHSH and CDR2 is LQKENI. The CDR3 is 17 residues long. CDR3 in amino acids: CASSPPISSGIGETQYF. CDR3 nucleotides: TGTGCCAGCTCACCACCGATTTCTAGCGGGATTGGGGAGACCCAGTACTTC. The variable domain in full, completed from reference TRBV18 and TRBJ2-5, reads NAGVMQNPRHLVRRRGQEARLRCSPMKGHSHVYWYRQLPEEGLKFMVYLQKENIIDESGMPKERFSAEFPKEGPSILRIQQVVRGDSAAYFCASSPPISSGIGETQYFGPGTRLLVL.

The rearrangement uses TRBV11-2 and TRBJ2-1; TRBD2 aligns across 8 bases. From germline, CDR1 is SGHAT and CDR2 FQNNGV. V lost 1 base to trimming and J lost 4 bases; unmatched junction nucleotides: 6. This CDR3 comprises 16 residues. The CDR3 nucleotides are TGTGCCAGCAGCTTAGCACTGGCTAGCGGGTACAATGAGCAGTTCTTC. This encodes CASSLALASGYNEQFF.

The chain joins TRBV7-2 to TRBJ2-1; tentative D call: TRBD2 (6 bases). CDR1 and CDR2 (germline): SGHTA, FQGNSA. The CDR3 consists of 14 residues. The V end lost 1 base, the J end lost 5 bases, and 9 bases lay between the germline ends. In DNA, the CDR3 is TGTGCCAGCAGCTTAGGAGGGACTCACAATGAGCAGTTCTTC. Protein product: CASSLGGTHNEQFF.

This chain uses TRBV9 with TRBJ1-5; D call uncertain. CDR1 and CDR2 from the germline V gene are SGDLS and YYNGEE. This CDR3 has 14 residues. Between the trimmed V and J ends, which lost 4 bases and 3 bases, there was a span of 11 bases. In DNA form, the CDR3 reads TGTGCCAGCAGCCCCTTCGGAGACAATCAGCCCCAGCATTTT. Translating gives CASSPFGDNQPQHF.

With respect to this clone: At one boundary the junction diverges from the germline segment, which might be a read error. The V call is TRBV7-9, the J call TRBJ1-3; D ambiguous. In germline, CDR1 is SEHNR, CDR2 FQNEAQ (reference sequence). The length of the CDR3 is 12 residues. The CDR3 bases are TGTGCCAGCGGCTTAGAGGCAGGCCTCAGGTATTTT. As protein: CASGLEAGLRYF.

For this clone: Other DNA sequences in the sample encode the same CDR3. The CDR3 nucleotides read TGCGCCAGCAGCTTAACCGGCTCTGGAAACACCATATATTTT. This encodes CASSLTGSGNTIYF. V gene TRBV5-1 combines with J gene TRBJ1-3; the D is unclear. Germline CDR1 reads SGHRS; CDR2 reads YFSETQ. Trimming shortened V by 2 bases and J by 0 bases, and 6 bases separated the two germline ends. The CDR3 length is 14 residues.

This clone was detected only once. The chain joins TRBV7-9 to TRBJ2-1; D tentatively reads TRBD1 or TRBD2 (5 bases each). CDR3 length equals 15 residues. Germline CDR1 and CDR2: SEHNR and FQNEAQ (reference sequence). Trimming shortened V by 5 bases and J by 0 bases, and 11 bases separated the two germline ends. The DNA for the CDR3 is TGTGCCAGCAGCCCGGGACGCAGCTCCTACAATGAGCAGTTCTTC. Protein: CASSPGRSSYNEQFF.

The CDR3, as DNA: TGTGCCAGCAGTAGGGGGACAGGGAACAATCAGCCCCAGCATTTT. Residues: CASSRGTGNNQPQHF. V and J are TRBV28 and TRBJ1-5, with TRBD1 identical over 9 bases. The CDR3 is 15 residues long. Germline CDR1 MDHEN, CDR2 SYDVKM. With 5 bases clipped from V and 3 bases from J, the junction kept 5 bases outside the gene matches.

The genes are TRBV27 and TRBJ2-7, with TRBD1 matching 9 bases. After removal of 1 base from V and 3 bases from J, the junction contained 4 bases not matched to a gene. The CDR3 is 15 amino acids. Germline V gives CDR1 MNHEY, CDR2 SMNVEV (reference sequence). DNA of the CDR3: TGTGCCAGCAGTTTATTTGGGACAGGGTACTACGAGCAGTACTTC. Its translation: CASSLFGTGYYEQYF.

This chain's CDR3 is CSVVRAETYEQYF. CDR3 coding DNA: TGCAGCGTTGTCCGGGCGGAGACCTACGAGCAGTACTTC. V gene TRBV29-1 combines with J gene TRBJ2-5; D is uncertain. The J call is doubtful: the DNA matches TRBJ2-7 better. Germline loops: CDR1 SQVTM, CDR2 ANQGSEA. The CDR3 has 13 amino acids.

The V and J genes are TRBV20-1 and TRBJ2-7; D unresolved. The CDR3 runs 11 residues. Germline CDR1 DFQATT, CDR2 SNEGSKA (reference sequence). Trimming left V 6 bases short and J 7 bases short, with 13 bases between. The CDR3 coding sequence is TGCAGTGCCAAAGCACCGAGGGAGCAGTACTTC. Translating gives CSAKAPREQYF.

The rearrangement links TRBV6-1 to TRBJ1-2, with no clear D. The CDR3 has 16 amino acids. V was clipped by 4 bases and J by 0 bases, with 15 bases between them. Germline lookup yields CDR1 MNHNS and CDR2 SASEGT. The CDR3 nucleotides are TGTGCCAGCAGTGTCCTTGGGGTGATCCCTAACTATGGCTACACCTTC. This translates into CASSVLGVIPNYGYTF.

This sequence joins TRBV18 and TRBJ1-5; D is possibly TRBD1 (6 bases). Trimming cost V 5 bases and J 4 bases, with 24 bases left between them. Germline loops: CDR1 KGHSH, CDR2 LQKENI. This CDR3 spans 18 amino acids. The CDR3 protein is CASSSRGSLQGENQPQHF. The DNA for the CDR3 is TGTGCCAGCTCATCAAGGGGGTCTCTTCAGGGTGAAAATCAGCCCCAGCATTTT.

The chain carries TRBV28 and TRBJ2-3; TRBD1 aligns across 8 bases. The germline CDR1 and CDR2 sequences are MDHEN and SYDVKM. The CDR3 length is 15 residues. V lost 6 bases and J lost 4; bases outside the gene matches: 9. The CDR3 sequence: CASSLDRVGPDTQYF. The CDR3 bases are TGTGCCAGCAGCCTGGACAGGGTGGGCCCAGATACGCAGTATTTT.

The chain has TRBV7-2 and TRBJ1-1; 9 nucleotides line up with TRBD1. Trimming removed 5 bases from V and 6 bases from J; junction bases left unmatched: 7. This CDR3 is built from 14 residues. The germline V gene encodes CDR1 SGHTA and CDR2 FQGNSA. The CDR3 nucleotides read TGTGCCAGCAGCCGCGACAGGGGGTTGGCTGAAGCTTTCTTT. The encoded protein is CASSRDRGLAEAFF.

This sequence joins TRBV30 and TRBJ1-4; 10 bases match TRBD1. The CDR3 runs 15 residues. V dropped 3 bases and J dropped 4; count of bases not matched to a gene: 5. Germline loops: CDR1 GTSNPN, CDR2 SVGIG (reference sequence). Here the CDR3 reads CAWRDRGIGNEKLFF. As DNA, the CDR3 is TGTGCCTGGAGGGACAGGGGGATTGGTAATGAAAAACTGTTTTTT.

The V and J genes are TRBV6-5 and TRBJ2-2; D uncertain. The CDR3 covers 14 residues. Germline V gene data show CDR1 as MNHEY and CDR2 as SVGAGI. Trimming took off 6 bases at V and 2 bases at J, with 10 bases between the two ends. CDR3 protein: CASSPTLNTGELFF. The CDR3, as DNA: TGTGCCAGCAGCCCGACCTTAAACACCGGGGAGCTGTTTTTT.

The J gene is TRBJ2-5, the V gene TRBV6-1; 7 bases map to TRBD2. The CDR3 runs 15 residues. Losses at the gene ends were 7 bases for V and 5 bases for J; bases not matched to a gene: 13. Germline assignment: CDR1 MNHNS and CDR2 SASEGT. This CDR3 reads CASTTWGGIGETQYF. As DNA, the CDR3 is TGTGCCAGCACCACCTGGGGGGGAATTGGGGAGACCCAGTACTTC.

The sample holds a few counts of this clone. The chain uses TRBV25-1 and TRBJ1-1, with TRBD1 identical over 7 bases. Losses at the gene ends were 4 bases for V and 4 bases for J; bases not matched to a gene: 6. CDR3 size: 14 residues. Germline V gene lookup returns CDR1 MGHDK and CDR2 SYGVNS. The CDR3: CASSAITGATEAFF. DNA for the CDR3: TGTGCCAGCAGTGCCATAACAGGGGCCACTGAAGCTTTCTTT.

The chain employs TRBV7-2 and TRBJ2-5; D possibly corresponds to TRBD2 (6 bases). Trimming removed 1 base from V and 4 bases from J, with 16 bases in between. The CDR3 has 16 amino acids. Per the germline V gene, CDR1 is SGHTA and CDR2 is FQGNSA. The CDR3 is CASSLVISGVRETQYF. In nucleotides, the CDR3 is TGTGCCAGCAGCTTAGTTATATCGGGGGTTAGAGAGACCCAGTACTTC.

CDR3 sequence reads: CASSPTGTYYNEQFF. In nucleotides, the CDR3 is TGTGCCAGCAGCCCAACCGGGACTTACTACAATGAGCAGTTCTTC. The chain is built from TRBV5-4 and TRBJ2-1; a possible D gene is TRBD2 (6 bases). The germline gives CDR1 SGHNT, CDR2 YYREEE (reference sequence). The CDR3 runs 15 residues. V lost 4 bases to trimming and J lost 3 bases, with 14 bases between them.

This chain connects TRBV28 to TRBJ2-1; 7 bases fit TRBD1. From germline, CDR1 is MDHEN and CDR2 SYDVKM. The V gene end was trimmed by 8 bases and the J gene end by 0 bases; junction bases not matched to a gene: 1. The CDR3 length is 13 residues. The CDR3 nucleotides are TGTGCCAGCTGGGACAGCTCCTACAATGAGCAGTTCTTC. It yields the protein CASWDSSYNEQFF.